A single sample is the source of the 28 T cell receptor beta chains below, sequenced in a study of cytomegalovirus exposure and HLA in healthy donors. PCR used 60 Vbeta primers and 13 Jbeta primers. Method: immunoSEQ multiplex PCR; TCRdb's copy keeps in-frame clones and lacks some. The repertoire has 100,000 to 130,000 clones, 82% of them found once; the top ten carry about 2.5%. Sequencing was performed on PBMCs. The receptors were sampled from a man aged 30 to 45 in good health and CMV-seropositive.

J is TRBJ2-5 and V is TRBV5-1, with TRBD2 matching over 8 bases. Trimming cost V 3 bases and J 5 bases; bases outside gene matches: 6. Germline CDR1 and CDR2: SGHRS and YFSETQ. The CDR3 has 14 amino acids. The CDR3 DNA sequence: TGCGCCAGCAGCTCCGGGGGGGCCCGTGAGACCCAGTACTTC. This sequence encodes CASSSGGARETQYF.

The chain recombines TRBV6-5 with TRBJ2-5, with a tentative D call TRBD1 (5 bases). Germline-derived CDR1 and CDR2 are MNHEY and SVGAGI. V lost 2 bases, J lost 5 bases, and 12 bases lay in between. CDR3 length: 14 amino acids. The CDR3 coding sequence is TGTGCCAGCAGTTACCAGGCAGGGAAGGAGACCCAGTACTTC. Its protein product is CASSYQAGKETQYF.

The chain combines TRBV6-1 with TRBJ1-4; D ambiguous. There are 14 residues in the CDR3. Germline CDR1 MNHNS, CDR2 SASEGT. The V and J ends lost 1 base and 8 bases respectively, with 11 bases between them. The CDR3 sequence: CASSEGGVGEKLFF. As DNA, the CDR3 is TGTGCCAGCAGTGAAGGCGGGGTTGGGGAAAAACTGTTTTTT.

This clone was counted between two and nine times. The CDR3 loop reads CAWATGSYEQYF. The CDR3 nucleotides read TGTGCCTGGGCGACCGGGTCTTACGAGCAGTACTTC. This sequence joins TRBV30 and TRBJ2-7, with D unclear. CDR3 length: 12 amino acids. Germline values: CDR1 GTSNPN, CDR2 SVGIG (reference sequence). Trimming took off 5 bases at V and 4 bases at J, with 12 bases between the two ends.

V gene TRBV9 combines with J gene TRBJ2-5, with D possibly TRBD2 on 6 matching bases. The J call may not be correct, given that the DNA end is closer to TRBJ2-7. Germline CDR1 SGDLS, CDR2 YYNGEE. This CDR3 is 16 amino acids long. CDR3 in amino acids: CASSGGVGRGAYEQYF. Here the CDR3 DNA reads TGTGCCAGCAGCGGGGGGGTTGGTAGGGGAGCCTACGAGCAGTACTTC.

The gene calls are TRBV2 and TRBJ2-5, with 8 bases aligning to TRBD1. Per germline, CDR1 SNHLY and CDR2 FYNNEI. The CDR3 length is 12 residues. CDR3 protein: CAVTGGQETQYF. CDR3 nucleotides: TGTGCAGTCACAGGGGGACAAGAGACCCAGTACTTC.

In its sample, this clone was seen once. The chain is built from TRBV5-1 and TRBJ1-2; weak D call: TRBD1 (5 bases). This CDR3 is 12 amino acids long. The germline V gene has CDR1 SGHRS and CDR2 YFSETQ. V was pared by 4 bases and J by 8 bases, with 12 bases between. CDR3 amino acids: CASSTGGAGYTF. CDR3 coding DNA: TGCGCCAGCAGCACGGGGGGAGCGGGCTACACCTTC. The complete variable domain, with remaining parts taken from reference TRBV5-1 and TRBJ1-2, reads KAGVTQTPRYLIKTRGQQVTLSCSPISGHRSVSWYQQTPGQGLQFLFEYFSETQRNKGNFPGRFSGRQFSNSRSEMNVSTLELGDSALYLCASSTGGAGYTFGSGTRLTVV.

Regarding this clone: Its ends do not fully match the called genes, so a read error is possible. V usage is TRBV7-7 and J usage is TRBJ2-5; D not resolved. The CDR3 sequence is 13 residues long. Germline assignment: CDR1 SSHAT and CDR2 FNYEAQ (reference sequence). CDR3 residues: CASSFSSQETQYF. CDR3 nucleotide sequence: TGTGCTAGCAGCTTTTCCAGCCAAGAGACCCAGTACTTC.

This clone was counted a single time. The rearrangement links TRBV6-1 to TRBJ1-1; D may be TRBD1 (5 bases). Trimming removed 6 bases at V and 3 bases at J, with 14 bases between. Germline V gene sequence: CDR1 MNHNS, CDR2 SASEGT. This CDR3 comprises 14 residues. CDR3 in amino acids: CASSQGGVHTEAFF. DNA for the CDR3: TGTGCCAGCAGCCAGGGAGGGGTTCACACTGAAGCTTTCTTT.

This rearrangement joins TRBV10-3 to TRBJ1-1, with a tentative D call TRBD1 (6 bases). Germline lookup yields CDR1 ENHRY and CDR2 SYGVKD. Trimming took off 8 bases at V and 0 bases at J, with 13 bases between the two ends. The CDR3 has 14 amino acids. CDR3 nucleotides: TGTGCCATCGCTCGACAGGCGATGAACACTGAAGCTTTCTTT. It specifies CAIARQAMNTEAFF.

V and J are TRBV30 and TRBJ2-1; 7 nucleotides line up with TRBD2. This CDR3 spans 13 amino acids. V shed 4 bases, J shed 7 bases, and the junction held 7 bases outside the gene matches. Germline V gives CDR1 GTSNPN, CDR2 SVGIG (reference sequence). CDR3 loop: CAWKGSAGNEQFF. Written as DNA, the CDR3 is TGTGCCTGGAAAGGATCAGCGGGGAATGAGCAGTTCTTC.

Here the CDR3 reads CASSGTGTGGYEQYF. CDR3 bases: TGTGCCAGTAGTGGAACCGGGACAGGGGGTTACGAGCAGTACTTC. The V gene is TRBV19, the J gene TRBJ2-7; TRBD1 matches 11 bases. J gave up 4 bases and V 5 bases, and 7 bases lay outside the gene matches. Germline-derived CDR1 and CDR2 are LNHDA and SQIVND (reference sequence). The CDR3 is 15 residues long.

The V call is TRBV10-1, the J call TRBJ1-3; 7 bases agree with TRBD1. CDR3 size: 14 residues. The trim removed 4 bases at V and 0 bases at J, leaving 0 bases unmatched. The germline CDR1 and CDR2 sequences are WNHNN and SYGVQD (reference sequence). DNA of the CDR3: TGCGCCAGCAGTGGGACAGGCTCTGGAAACACCATATATTTT. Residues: CASSGTGSGNTIYF.

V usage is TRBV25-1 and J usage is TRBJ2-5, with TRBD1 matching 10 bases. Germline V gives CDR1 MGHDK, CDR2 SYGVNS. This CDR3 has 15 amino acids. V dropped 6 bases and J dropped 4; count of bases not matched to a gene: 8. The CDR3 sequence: CASSPGQGFLETQYF. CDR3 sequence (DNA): TGTGCCAGCAGCCCGGGACAGGGGTTTCTAGAGACCCAGTACTTC.

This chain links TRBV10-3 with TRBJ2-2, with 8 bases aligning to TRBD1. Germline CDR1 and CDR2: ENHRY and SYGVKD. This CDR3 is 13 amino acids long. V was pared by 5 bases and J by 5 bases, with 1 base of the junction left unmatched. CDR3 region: CAISRQGTGELFF. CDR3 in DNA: TGTGCCATCAGTCGACAGGGGACCGGGGAGCTGTTTTTT.

This CDR3 reads CASSRTGVQETQYF. The CDR3 nucleotides read TGTGCCAGCTCACGGACAGGCGTCCAAGAGACCCAGTACTTC. The chain links TRBV18 to TRBJ2-5; 7 bases are a match to TRBD1. This CDR3 contains 14 residues. The germline V gene encodes CDR1 KGHSH and CDR2 LQKENI. V was pared by 4 bases and J by 1 base, with 3 bases of the junction left unmatched.

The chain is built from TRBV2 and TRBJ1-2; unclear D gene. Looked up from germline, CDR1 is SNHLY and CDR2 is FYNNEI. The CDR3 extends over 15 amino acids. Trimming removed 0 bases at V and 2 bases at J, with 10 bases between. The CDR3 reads CASSEALGRNYGYTF. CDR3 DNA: TGTGCCAGCAGTGAAGCTCTCGGGAGAAACTATGGCTACACCTTC.

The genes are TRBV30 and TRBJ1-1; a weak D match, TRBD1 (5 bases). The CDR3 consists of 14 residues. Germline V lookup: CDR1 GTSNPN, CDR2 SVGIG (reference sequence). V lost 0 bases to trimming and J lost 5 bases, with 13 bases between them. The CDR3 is CAWSVQTAGTEAFF. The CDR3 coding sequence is TGTGCCTGGAGTGTCCAGACAGCGGGAACTGAAGCTTTCTTT. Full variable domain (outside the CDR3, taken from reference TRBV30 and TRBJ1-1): SQTIHQWPATLVQPVGSPLSLECTVEGTSNPNLYWYRQAAGRGLQLLFYSVGIGQISSEVPQNLSASRPQDRQFILSSKKLLLSDSGFYLCAWSVQTAGTEAFFGQGTRLTVV.

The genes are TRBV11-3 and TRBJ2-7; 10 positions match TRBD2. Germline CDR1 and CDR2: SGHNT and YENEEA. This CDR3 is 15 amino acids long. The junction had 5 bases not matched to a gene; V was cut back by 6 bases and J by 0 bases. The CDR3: CASRVASGGSYEQYF. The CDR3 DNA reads TGTGCCAGCAGAGTAGCTAGCGGGGGCTCCTACGAGCAGTACTTC.

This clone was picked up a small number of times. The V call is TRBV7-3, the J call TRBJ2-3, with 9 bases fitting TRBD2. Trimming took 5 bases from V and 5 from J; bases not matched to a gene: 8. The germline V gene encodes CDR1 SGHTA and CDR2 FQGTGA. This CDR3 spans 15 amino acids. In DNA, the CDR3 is TGTGCCAGCAGCGGTGGCGGGGGGGCCGGAGATACGCAGTATTTT. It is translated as CASSGGGGAGDTQYF.

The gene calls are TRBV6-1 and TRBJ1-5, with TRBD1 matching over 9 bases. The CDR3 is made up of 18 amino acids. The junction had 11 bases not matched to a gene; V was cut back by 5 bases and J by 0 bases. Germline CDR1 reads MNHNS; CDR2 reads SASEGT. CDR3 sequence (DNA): TGTGCCAGCAGTAAAGGGGTCGGGACAGGGTATAGCAATCAGCCCCAGCATTTT. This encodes CASSKGVGTGYSNQPQHF.

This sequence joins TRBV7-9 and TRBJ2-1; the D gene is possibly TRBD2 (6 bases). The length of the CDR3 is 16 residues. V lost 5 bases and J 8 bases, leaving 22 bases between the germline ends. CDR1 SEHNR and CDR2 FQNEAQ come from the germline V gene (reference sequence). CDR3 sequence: CASSPMDLGRRDEQFF. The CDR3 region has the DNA TGTGCCAGCAGCCCTATGGACTTAGGGCGGAGGGATGAGCAGTTCTTC.

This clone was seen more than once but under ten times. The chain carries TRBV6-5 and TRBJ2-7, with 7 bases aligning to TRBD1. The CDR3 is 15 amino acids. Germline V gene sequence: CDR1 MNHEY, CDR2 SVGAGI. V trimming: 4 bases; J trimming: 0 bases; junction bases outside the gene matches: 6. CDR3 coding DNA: TGTGCCAGCAGTTCGGGACAGTCGAGCTCCTACGAGCAGTACTTC. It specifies CASSSGQSSSYEQYF.

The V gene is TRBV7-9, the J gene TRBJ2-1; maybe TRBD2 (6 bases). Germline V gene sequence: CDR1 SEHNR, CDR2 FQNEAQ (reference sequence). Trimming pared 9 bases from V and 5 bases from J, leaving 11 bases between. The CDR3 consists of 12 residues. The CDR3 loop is CASRRADNEQFF. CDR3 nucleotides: TGTGCCAGTAGGAGGGCAGACAATGAGCAGTTCTTC.

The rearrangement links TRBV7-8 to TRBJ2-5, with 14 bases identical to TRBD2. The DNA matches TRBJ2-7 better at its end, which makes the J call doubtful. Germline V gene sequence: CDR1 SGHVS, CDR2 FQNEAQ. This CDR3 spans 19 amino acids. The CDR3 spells CASSPSLGTSGGRAYEQYF. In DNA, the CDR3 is TGTGCCAGCAGCCCATCCCTCGGGACTAGCGGGGGTAGGGCCTACGAGCAGTACTTC.

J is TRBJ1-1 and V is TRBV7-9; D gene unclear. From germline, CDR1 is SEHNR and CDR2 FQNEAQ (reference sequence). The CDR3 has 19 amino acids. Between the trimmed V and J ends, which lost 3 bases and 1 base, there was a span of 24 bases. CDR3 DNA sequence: TGTGCCAGCAGCTTTAGATTATTGTCAGGTCGACGCCCGAACACTGAAGCTTTCTTT. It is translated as CASSFRLLSGRRPNTEAFF.

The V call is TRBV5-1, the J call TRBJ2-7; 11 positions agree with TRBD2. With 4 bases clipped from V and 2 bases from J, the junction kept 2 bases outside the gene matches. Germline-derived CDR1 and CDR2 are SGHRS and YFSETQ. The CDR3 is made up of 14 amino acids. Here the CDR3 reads CASSPSGGPYEQYF. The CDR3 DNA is TGCGCCAGCAGCCCTAGCGGGGGGCCCTACGAGCAGTACTTC.

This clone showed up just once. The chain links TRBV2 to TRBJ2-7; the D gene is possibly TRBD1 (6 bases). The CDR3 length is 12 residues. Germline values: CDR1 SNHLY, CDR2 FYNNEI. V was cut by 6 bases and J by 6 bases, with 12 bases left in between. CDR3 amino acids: CASRDTGLEQYF. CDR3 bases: TGTGCCAGCAGGGACACAGGGCTCGAGCAGTACTTC.